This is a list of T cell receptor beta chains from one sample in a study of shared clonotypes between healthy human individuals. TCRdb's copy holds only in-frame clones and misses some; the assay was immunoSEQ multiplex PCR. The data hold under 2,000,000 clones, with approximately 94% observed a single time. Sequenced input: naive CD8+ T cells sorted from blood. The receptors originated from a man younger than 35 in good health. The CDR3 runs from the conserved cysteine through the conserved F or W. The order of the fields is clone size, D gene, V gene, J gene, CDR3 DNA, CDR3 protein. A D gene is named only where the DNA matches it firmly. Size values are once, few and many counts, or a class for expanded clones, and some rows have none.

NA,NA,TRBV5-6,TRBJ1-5,TGTGCCAGCAGCTTGAGTCCCTGGCCGGATCAGCCCCAGCATTTT,CASSLSPWPDQPQHF
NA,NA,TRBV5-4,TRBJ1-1,TGTGCCAGCAGCTGGTCAGCCAACACTGAAGCTTTCTTT,CASSWSANTEAFF
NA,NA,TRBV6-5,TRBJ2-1,TGTGCCAGCACGAGGGTGGGCTCCTACAATGAGCAGTTCTTC,CASTRVGSYNEQFF
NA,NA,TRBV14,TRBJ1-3,TGTGCCAGCAGCCAAGATTGGTGGACTGGAAACACCATATATTTT,CASSQDWWTGNTIYF
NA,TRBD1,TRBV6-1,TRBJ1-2,TGTGCCAGCACCCCAGGGGGGGCCTATGGCTACACCTTC,CASTPGGAYGYTF
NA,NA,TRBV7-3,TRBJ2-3,TGTGCCAGCAGCTTAATTGGCGGGGACAGCACAGATACGCAGTATTTT,CASSLIGGDSTDTQYF
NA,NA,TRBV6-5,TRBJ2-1,TGTGCCAGCAGCCAAGGGACCAAGGCATACAATGAGCAGTTCTTC,CASSQGTKAYNEQFF
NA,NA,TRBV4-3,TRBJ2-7,TGCGCCAGCAGCCAAGGGGTGTCGGGAAGGTACGAGCAGTACTTC,CASSQGVSGRYEQYF
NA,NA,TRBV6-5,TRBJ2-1,TGTGCCAGCAGGGAGCGGGTCTCCTACAATGAGCAGTTCTTC,CASRERVSYNEQFF
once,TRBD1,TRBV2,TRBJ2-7,TGTGCCATCACGGGACAGGGATCCTACGAGCAGTACTTC,CAITGQGSYEQYF
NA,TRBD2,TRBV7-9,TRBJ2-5,TGTGCCAGCAGCTTAGAAGCGGGAGGGCCCCAAGAGACCCAGTACTTC,CASSLEAGGPQETQYF
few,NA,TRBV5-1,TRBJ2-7,TGCGCCAGCAGCTTGGGTAGGGGACTCGACGAGCAGTACTTC,CASSLGRGLDEQYF
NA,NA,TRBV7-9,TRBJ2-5,TGTGCCAGCAGCTCGATAGCGGCCGCGGAGACCCAGTACTTC,CASSSIAAAETQYF
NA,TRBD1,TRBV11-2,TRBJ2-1,TGTGCCAGCAGCTTAGACCCTGGGACAGGGTCCTACAATGAGCAGTTCTTC,CASSLDPGTGSYNEQFF
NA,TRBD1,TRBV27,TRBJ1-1,TGTGCCAGCAGTACCAGGACAGGGGGCACTGAAGCTTTCTTT,CASSTRTGGTEAFF
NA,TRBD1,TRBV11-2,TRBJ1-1,TGTGCCAGCAGCTTAATTCCCCACGGGGACAGGGAAGCTTTCTTT,CASSLIPHGDREAFF
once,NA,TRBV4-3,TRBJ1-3,TGCGCCAGCAGCCAAACAGGGCTAGGAAACACCATATATTTT,CASSQTGLGNTIYF
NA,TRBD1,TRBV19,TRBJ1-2,TGTGCCAGTGTGACAGGGGGCGCGGATGGCTACACCTTC,CASVTGGADGYTF
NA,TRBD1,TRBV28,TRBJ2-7,TGTGCCAGCAGTCCTACGACAGGGCCCTACGAGCAGTACTTC,CASSPTTGPYEQYF
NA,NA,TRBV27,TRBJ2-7,TGTGCCAGCCGTCCATCTCTCGTCCCCTACGAGCAGTACTTC,CASRPSLVPYEQYF
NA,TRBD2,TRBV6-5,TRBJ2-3,TGTGCCAGCAGTTACGTGGGGGGGGGAGATACGCAGTATTTT,CASSYVGGGDTQYF
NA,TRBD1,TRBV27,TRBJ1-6,TGTGCCAGCAGTCGCACAGGGGGCAATTCACCCCTCCACTTT,CASSRTGGNSPLHF
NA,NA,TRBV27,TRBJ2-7,TGTGCCAGCAGTTTATTGGCCTCCACCTTATACGAGCAGTACTTC,CASSLLASTLYEQYF
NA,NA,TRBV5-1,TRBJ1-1,TGCGCCAGCACCTCAGGGGTTAACACTGAAGCTTTCTTT,CASTSGVNTEAFF
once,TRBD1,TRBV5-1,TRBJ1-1,TGCGCCAGCAGCTCGGGGGACAGCCTGAACACTGAAGCTTTCTTT,CASSSGDSLNTEAFF
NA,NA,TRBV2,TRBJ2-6,TGTGCCAGCCATAGGAGCTCTGGGGCCAACGTCCTGACTTTC,CASHRSSGANVLTF
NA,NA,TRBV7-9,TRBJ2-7,TGTGCCAGCAGCTTGTCCGGCTACGAGCAGTACTTC,CASSLSGYEQYF
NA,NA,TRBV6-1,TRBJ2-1,TGTGCCAGCAGTGATCCAGCAGAACCCTCCTACAATGAGCAGTTCTTC,CASSDPAEPSYNEQFF
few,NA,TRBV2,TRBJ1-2,TGTGCCAGCAGTGAACGTTCGGGGTTTGGCTACACCTTC,CASSERSGFGYTF
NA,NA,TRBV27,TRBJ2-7,TGTGCCAGCAGTGGAGGGGGCAGGGTAGGTTACGAGCAGTACTTC,CASSGGGRVGYEQYF
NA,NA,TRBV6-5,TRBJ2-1,TGTGCCAGCAGTTACTCGACCCAGGGAACTGAGCAGTTCTTC,CASSYSTQGTEQFF
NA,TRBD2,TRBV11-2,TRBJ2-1,TGTGCCAGCAGCTTCCCCGGGGGGAGAGGTAGGGAGTTCTTC,CASSFPGGRGREFF
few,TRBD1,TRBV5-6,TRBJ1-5,TGTGCCAGCCTCAAGGCTGAACAGGGGAACAATCAGCCCCAGCATTTT,CASLKAEQGNNQPQHF
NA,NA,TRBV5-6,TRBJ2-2,TGTGCCAGCAGCTTTGTCGTGGGGGGAAACGCCGGGGAGCTGTTTTTT,CASSFVVGGNAGELFF
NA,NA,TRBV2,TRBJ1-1,TGTGCCAGCAGTGAAAACTGGGGAAGAAATACTGAAGCTTTCTTT,CASSENWGRNTEAFF
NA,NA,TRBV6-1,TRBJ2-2,TGTGCCAGCAGTGAATTCGAAAACACCGGGGAGCTGTTTTTT,CASSEFENTGELFF
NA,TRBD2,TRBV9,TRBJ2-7,TGTGCCAGCAGCGCTTCTAGCGGGGGAATCTACGAGCAGTACTTC,CASSASSGGIYEQYF
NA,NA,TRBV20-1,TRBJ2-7,TGCAGTGCTAGAGGAGGCGAGCAGTACTTC,CSARGGEQYF
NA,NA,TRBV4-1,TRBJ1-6,TGCGCCAGCAGCCAAGAGGGAGTCTCACCCCTCCACTTT,CASSQEGVSPLHF
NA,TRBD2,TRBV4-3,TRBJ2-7,TGCGCCAGCAGCCAAGCTGATAGCGGGACCTACGAGCAGTACTTC,CASSQADSGTYEQYF
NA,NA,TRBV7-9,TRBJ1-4,TGTGCCAGCAGCTTAGCTAGGGGCTTGAATGAAAAACTGTTTTTT,CASSLARGLNEKLFF
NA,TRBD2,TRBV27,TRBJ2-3,TGTGCCAGCAGTTTAGCGGGGGGAGATACGCAGTATTTT,CASSLAGGDTQYF
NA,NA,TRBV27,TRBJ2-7,TGTGCCAGCAGTTCGGGGGTTTCCTACGAGCAGTACTTC,CASSSGVSYEQYF
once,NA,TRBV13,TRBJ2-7,TGTGCCAGCAGCTTGGGTGGACTGGACGAGCAGTACTTC,CASSLGGLDEQYF
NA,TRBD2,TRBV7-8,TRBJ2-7,TGTGCCAGCAGCTTAGTTGGGGAGGGCGAATACGAGCAGTACTTC,CASSLVGEGEYEQYF
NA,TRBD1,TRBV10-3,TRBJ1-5,TGTGCCATCAGTAGTACAGGGGGGGCTAGCAATCAGCCCCAGCATTTT,CAISSTGGASNQPQHF
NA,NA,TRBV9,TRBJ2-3,TGTGCCAGCAGCGTAGATGGCAGGGGCGGTGATACGCAGTATTTT,CASSVDGRGGDTQYF
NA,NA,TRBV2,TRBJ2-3,TGTGCCAGCAGCCAGGGACACATTAACACAGATACGCAGTATTTT,CASSQGHINTDTQYF
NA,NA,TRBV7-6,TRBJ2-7,TGTGCCAGCAGCTTAGAGGGTGGATACGAGCAGTACTTC,CASSLEGGYEQYF